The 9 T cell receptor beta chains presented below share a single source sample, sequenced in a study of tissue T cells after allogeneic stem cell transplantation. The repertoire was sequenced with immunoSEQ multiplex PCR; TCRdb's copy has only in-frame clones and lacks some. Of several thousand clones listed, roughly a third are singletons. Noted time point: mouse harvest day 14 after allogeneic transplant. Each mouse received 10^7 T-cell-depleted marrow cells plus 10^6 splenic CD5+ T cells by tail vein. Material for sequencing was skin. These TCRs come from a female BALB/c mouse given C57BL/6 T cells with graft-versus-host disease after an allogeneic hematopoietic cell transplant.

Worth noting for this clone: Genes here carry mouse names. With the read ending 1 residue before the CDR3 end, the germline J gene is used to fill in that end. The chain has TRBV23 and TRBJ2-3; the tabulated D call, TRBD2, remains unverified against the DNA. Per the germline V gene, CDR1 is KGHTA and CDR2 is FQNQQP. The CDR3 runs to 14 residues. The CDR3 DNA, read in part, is TGCTCCAGCAGTCAATGGGGGGGTGCAGAAACGCTGTAT. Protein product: CSSSQWGGAETLY. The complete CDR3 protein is CSSSQWGGAETLYF.

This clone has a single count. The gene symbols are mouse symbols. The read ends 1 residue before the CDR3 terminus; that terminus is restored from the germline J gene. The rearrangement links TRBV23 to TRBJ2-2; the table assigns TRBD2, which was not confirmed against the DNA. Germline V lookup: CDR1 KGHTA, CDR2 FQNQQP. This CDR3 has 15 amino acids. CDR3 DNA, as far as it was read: TGCTCCAGCAGTCCCACTGGGGGGGGCACCGGGCAGCTCTAC. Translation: CSSSPTGGGTGQLY. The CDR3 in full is CSSSPTGGGTGQLYF.

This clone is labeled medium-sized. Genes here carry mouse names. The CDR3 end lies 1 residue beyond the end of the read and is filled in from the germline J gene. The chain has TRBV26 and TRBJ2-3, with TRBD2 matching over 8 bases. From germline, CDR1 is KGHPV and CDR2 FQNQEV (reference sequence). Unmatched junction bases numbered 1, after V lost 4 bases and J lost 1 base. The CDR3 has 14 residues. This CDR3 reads CASSQTGGAETLYF. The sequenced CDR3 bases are TGTGCCAGCAGTCAGACTGGGGGTGCAGAAACGCTGTAT.

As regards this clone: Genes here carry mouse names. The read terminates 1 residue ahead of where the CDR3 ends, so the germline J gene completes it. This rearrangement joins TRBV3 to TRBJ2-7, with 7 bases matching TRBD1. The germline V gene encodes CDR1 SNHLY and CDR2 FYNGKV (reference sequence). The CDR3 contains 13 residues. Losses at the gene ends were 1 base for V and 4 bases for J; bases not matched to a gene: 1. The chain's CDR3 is CASSLGDRYEQYF. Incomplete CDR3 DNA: TGTGCCAGCAGCTTAGGGGACAGATATGAACAGTAC.

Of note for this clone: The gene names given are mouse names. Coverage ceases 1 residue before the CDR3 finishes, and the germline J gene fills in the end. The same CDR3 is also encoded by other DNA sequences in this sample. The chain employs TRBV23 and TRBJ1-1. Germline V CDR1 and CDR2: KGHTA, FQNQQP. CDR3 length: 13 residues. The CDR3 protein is CSSSQSGNTEVFF. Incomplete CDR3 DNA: TGCTCCAGCAGTCAATCCGGGAACACAGAAGTCTTC.

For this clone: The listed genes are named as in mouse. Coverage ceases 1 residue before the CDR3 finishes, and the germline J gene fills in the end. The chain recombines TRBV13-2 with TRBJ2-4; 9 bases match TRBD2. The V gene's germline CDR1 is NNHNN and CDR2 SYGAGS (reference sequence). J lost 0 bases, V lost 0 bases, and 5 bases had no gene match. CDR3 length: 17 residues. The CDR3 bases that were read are TGTGCCAGCGGTGATGCGAGGGACTGGGTTAGTCAAAACACCTTGTAC. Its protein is CASGDARDWVSQNTLY. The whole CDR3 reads CASGDARDWVSQNTLYF.

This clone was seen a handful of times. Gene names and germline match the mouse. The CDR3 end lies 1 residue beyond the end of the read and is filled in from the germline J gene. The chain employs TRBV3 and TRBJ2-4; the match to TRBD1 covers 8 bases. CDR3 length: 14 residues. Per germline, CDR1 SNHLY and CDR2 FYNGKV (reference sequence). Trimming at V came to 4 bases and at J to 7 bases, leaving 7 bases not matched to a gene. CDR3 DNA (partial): TGTGCCAGCAGCTCCCAGGGGGCGGAGGACACCTTGTAC. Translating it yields CASSSQGAEDTLY. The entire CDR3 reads CASSSQGAEDTLYF.

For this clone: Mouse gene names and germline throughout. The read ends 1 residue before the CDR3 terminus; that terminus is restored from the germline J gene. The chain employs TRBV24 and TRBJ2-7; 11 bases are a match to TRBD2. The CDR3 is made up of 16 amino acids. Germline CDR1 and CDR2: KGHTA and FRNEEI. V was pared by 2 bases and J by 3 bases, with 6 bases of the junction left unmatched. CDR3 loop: CASSLTDWGGNYEQYF. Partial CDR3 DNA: TGTGCCAGCAGTCTGACCGACTGGGGGGGAAACTATGAACAGTAC.

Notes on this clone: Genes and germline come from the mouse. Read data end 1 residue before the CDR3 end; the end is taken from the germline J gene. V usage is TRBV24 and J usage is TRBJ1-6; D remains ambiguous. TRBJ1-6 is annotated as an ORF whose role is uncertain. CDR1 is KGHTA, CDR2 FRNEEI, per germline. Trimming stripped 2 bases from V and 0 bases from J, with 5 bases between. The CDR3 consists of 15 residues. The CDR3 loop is CASSLGNSYNSPLYF. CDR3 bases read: TGTGCCAGCAGTCTGGGGAATTCCTATAATTCGCCCCTCTAC.